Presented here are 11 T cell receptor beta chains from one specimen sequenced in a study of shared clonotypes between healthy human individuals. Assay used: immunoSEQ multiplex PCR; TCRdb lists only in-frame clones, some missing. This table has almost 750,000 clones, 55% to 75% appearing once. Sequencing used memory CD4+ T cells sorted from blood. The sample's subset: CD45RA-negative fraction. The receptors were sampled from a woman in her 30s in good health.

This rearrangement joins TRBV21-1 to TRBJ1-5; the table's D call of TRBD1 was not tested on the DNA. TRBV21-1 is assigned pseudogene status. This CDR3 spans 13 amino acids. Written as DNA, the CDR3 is TGTGCCAGCATTCCAGATAGCAATCAGCCCCAGCATTTT. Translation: CASIPDSNQPQHF.

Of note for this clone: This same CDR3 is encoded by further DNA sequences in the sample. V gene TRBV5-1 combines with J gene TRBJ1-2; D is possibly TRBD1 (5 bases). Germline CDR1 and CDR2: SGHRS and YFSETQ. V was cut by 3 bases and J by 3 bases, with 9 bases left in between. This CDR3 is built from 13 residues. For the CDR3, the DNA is TGCGCCAGCAGCTCGCAGGGAGACTATGGCTACACCTTC. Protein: CASSSQGDYGYTF.

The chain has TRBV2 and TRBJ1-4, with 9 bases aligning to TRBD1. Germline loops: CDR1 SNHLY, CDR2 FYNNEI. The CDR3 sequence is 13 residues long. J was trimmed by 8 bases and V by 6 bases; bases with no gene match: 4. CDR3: CASSGTGREKLFF. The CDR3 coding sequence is TGTGCCAGCAGCGGGACAGGGAGAGAAAAACTGTTTTTT.

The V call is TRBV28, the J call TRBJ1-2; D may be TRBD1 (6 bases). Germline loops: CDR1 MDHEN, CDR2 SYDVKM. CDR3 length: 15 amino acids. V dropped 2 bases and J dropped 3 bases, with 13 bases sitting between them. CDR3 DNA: TGTGCCAGCAGTTTACAGCAGGGGATATACTATGGCTACACCTTC. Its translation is CASSLQQGIYYGYTF.

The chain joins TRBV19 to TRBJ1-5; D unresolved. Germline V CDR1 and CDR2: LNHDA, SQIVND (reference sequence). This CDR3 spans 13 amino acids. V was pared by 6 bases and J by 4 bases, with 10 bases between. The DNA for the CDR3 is TGTGCCAGTAGGGGCATGGGGAATCAGCCCCAGCATTTT. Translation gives CASRGMGNQPQHF.

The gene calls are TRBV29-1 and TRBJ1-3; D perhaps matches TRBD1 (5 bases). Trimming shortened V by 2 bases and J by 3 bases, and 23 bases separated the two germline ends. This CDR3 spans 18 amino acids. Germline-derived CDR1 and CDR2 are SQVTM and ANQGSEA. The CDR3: CSVEKGPGGPGYGNTIYF. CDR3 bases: TGCAGCGTTGAAAAGGGCCCCGGGGGACCAGGGTATGGAAACACCATATATTTT.

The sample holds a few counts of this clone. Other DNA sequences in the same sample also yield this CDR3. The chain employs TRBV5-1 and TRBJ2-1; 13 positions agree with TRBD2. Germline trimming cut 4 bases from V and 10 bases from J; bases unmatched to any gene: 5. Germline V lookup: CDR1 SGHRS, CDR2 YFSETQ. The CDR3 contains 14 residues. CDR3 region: CASSPGTSGIEQFF. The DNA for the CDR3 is TGCGCCAGCAGCCCCGGGACTAGCGGGATCGAGCAGTTCTTC.

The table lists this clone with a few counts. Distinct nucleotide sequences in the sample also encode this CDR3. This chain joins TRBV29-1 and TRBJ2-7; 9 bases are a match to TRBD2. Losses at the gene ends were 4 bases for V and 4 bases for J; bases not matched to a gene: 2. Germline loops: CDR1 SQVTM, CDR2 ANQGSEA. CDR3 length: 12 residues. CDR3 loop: CSVVSGSYEQYF. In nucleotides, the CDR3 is TGCAGCGTTGTTAGCGGGAGTTACGAGCAGTACTTC.

The CDR3 loop is CASSLVGSPGANVLTF. Written as DNA, the CDR3 is TGTGCCAGCAGCTTGGTCGGTAGTCCTGGGGCCAACGTCCTGACTTTC. V is TRBV7-9 and J is TRBJ2-6; D is ambiguous. Between the trimmed V and J ends, which lost 3 bases and 2 bases, there was a span of 11 bases. Germline V gene data show CDR1 as SEHNR and CDR2 as FQNEAQ (reference sequence). CDR3 length equals 16 residues.

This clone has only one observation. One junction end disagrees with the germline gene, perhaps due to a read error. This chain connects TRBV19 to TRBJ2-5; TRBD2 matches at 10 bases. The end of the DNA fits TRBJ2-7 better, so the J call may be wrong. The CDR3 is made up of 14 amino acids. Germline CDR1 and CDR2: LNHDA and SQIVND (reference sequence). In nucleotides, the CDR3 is TGTGCCAGTAGGATAGCGGGAGGTCCCTACGAGCAGTACTTC. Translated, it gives CASRIAGGPYEQYF.

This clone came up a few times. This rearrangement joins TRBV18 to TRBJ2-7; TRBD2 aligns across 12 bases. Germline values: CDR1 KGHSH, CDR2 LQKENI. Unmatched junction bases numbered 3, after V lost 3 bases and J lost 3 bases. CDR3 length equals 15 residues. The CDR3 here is CASSPGLAGYYEQYF. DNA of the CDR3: TGTGCCAGCTCACCCGGACTAGCGGGGTACTACGAGCAGTACTTC.